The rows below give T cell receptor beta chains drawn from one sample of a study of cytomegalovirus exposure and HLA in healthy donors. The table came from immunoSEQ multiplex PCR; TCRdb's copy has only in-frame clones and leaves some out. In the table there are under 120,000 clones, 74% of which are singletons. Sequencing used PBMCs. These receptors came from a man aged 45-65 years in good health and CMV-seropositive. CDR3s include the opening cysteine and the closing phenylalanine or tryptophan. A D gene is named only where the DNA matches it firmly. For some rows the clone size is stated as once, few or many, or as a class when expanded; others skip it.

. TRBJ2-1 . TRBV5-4 CASSRPPPSSYNEQFF TGTGCCAGCAGCCGCCCACCACCGAGCTCCTACAATGAGCAGTTCTTC
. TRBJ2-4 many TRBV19 CASSIARGASDIQYF TGTGCCAGTAGTATAGCCAGGGGCGCCTCAGACATTCAGTACTTC
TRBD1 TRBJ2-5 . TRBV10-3 CAISGRGLFQETQYF TGTGCCATCAGCGGCAGGGGGCTCTTCCAAGAGACCCAGTACTTC
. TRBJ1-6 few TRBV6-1 CASRENSPLHF TGTGCCAGCAGGGAGAATTCACCCCTCCACTTT
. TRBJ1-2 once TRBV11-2 CASSRGTLEGYTF TGTGCCAGCAGCCGAGGGACTTTGGAAGGCTACACCTTC
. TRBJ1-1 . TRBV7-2 CASKTGVGGMNTEAFF TGTGCCAGCAAAACCGGGGTGGGAGGGATGAACACTGAAGCTTTCTTT
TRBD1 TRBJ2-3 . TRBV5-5 CASSSRDRRTDTQYF TGTGCCAGCAGCTCGCGGGACAGGCGCACAGATACGCAGTATTTT
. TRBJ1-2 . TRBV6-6 CASTRDYGYTF TGTGCCAGCACCCGGGACTATGGCTACACCTTC
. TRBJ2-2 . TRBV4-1 CASSRLTAPLNTGELFF TGCGCCAGCAGCCGCCTGACAGCCCCGCTTAACACCGGGGAGCTGTTTTTT
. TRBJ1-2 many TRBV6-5 CASKEGGDYGYTF TGTGCCAGCAAGGAGGGAGGTGACTATGGCTACACCTTC
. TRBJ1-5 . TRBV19 CASSTLTGNQPQHF TGTGCCAGTAGTACTCTGACAGGTAATCAGCCCCAGCATTTT
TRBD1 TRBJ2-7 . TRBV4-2 CASSPTGRTGDAYEQYF TGTGCCAGCAGCCCCACGGGCAGGACAGGGGACGCCTACGAGCAGTACTTC
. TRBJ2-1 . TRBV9 CASSAWGELEYNEQFF TGTGCCAGCAGCGCCTGGGGGGAACTAGAATACAATGAGCAGTTCTTC
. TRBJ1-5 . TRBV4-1 CASSQGQRNQPQHF TGCGCCAGCAGCCAAGGACAGCGCAATCAGCCCCAGCATTTT
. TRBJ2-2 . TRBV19 CASSITSGLSGELFF TGTGCCAGTAGCATTACGAGCGGGCTGAGCGGGGAGCTGTTTTTT
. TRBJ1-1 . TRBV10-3 CAISEDRNTEAFF TGTGCCATCAGTGAGGACAGGAACACTGAAGCTTTCTTT
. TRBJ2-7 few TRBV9 CASSVGAGQSYEQYF TGTGCCAGCAGCGTAGGGGCGGGCCAATCCTACGAGCAGTACTTC